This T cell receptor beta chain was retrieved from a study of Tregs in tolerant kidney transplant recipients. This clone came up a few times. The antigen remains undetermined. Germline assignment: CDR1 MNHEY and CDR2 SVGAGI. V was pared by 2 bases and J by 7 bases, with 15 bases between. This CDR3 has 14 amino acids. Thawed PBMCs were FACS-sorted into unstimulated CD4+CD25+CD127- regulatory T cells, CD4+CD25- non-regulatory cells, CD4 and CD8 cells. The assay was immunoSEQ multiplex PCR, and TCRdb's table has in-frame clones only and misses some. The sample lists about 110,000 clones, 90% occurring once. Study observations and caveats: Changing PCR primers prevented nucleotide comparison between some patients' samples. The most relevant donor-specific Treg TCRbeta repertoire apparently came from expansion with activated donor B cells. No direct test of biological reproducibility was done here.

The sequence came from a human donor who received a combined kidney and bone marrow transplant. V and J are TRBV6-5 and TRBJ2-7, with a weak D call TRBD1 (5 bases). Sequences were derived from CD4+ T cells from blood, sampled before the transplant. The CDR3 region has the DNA TGTGCCAGCAGTTACGTGGCAGGGCCAGCGGAGCAGTACTTC. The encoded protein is CASSYVAGPAEQYF.